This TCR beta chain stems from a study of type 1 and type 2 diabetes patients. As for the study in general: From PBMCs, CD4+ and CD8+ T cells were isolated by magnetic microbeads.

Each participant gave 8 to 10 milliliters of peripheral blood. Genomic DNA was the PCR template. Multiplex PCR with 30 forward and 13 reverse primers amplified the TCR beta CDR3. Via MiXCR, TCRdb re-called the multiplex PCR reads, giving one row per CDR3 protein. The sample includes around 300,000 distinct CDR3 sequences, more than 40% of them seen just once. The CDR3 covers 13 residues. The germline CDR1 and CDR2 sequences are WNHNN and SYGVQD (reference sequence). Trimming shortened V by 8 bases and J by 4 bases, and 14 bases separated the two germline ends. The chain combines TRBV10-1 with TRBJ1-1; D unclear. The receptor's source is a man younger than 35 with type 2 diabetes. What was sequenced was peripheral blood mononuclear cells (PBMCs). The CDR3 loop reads CASSGRPRTEAFF. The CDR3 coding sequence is TGCGCCAGCTCGGGGAGACCCCGCACTGAAGCTTTCTTT.